This is a list of T cell receptor beta chains from one sample in a study of early T cells in non-severe SARS-CoV-2 infection. TCRdb redid the calling of the 5' RACE reads with MiXCR, one entry per CDR3 protein. The data show 45,000 to 60,000 distinct CDR3 sequences, roughly a tenth seen once. Sample: whole blood. All receptors come from an adult who was a healthcare worker with PCR-confirmed SARS-CoV-2 infection or an uninfected control (not recorded which). The CDR3 runs from the conserved cysteine through the conserved F or W. The D gene is left open where the match is weak. Clone sizes are given selectively: once, few, many, or a class where the clone is expanded.

TRBV7-7	TRBJ1-4	.	many	TGTGCCAGCAGCGTAATAGTTAGCCTGAATGAAAAACTGTTTTTT	CASSVIVSLNEKLFF
TRBV2	TRBJ1-6	TRBD1	.	TGTGCCAGCACGGGGACAGATAATTCACCCCTCCACTTT	CASTGTDNSPLHF
TRBV27	TRBJ2-7	.	once	TGTGCCAGCAGTCCGACTGGATCCTACGAGCAGTACTTC	CASSPTGSYEQYF
TRBV24-1	TRBJ1-6	TRBD1	once	TGTGCCACCAGTGTCTCCGGGACAGAGAATTCACCCCTCCACTTT	CATSVSGTENSPLHF
TRBV20-1	TRBJ2-7	TRBD2	.	TGCAGTGCTAGAGATTCAGCGGGGATCTACGAGCAGTACTTC	CSARDSAGIYEQYF
TRBV27	TRBJ1-6	TRBD1	.	TGTGCCAGCAGTTTGGGACAGTGGAATTCACCCCTCCACTTT	CASSLGQWNSPLHF
TRBV5-1	TRBJ2-2	.	.	TGCGCCAGCAGGGAGCTAGCCCCCGGGGAGCTGTTTTTT	CASRELAPGELFF
TRBV5-4	TRBJ1-4	.	few	TGTGCCAGCTCCGAGGGGGTAACTAATGAAAAACTGTTTTTT	CASSEGVTNEKLFF
TRBV5-8	TRBJ2-5	TRBD2	many	TGTGCCAGCAGCACCGGACTAGCTGATAAAGAGACCCAGTACTTC	CASSTGLADKETQYF
TRBV7-3	TRBJ2-4	TRBD2	.	TGTGCCAGCAGCCCCCAGCGGGAGAGAGACAAAAACATTCAGTACTTC	CASSPQRERDKNIQYF
TRBV7-9	TRBJ2-1	.	.	TGTGCCAGCAGCTTAGCGCAGGGATGGGCCGATGAGCAGTTCTTC	CASSLAQGWADEQFF
TRBV6-1	TRBJ1-5	.	.	TGTGCCAGCAGTCTCGCAGGGAGGGAGCCCCAGCATTTT	CASSLAGREPQHF
TRBV24-1	TRBJ2-3	.	.	TGTGCCACCAGTGATCCACTCGATACGCAGTATTTT	CATSDPLDTQYF
TRBV15	TRBJ2-1	.	.	TGTGCCACCAGCAGCTACAATGAGCAGTTCTTC	CATSSYNEQFF
TRBV27	TRBJ1-1	.	.	TGTGCCAGCAGTTTACGGCAGGGGATGAACACTGAAGCTTTCTTT	CASSLRQGMNTEAFF
TRBV5-5	TRBJ1-1	.	many	TGTGCCAGCAGCTCCCTATTTACCACTGAAGCTTTCTTT	CASSSLFTTEAFF
TRBV7-8	TRBJ1-5	.	many	TGTGCCAGCAGCTTAGTACAGAACCTCTTAAATCAGCCCCAGCATTTT	CASSLVQNLLNQPQHF
TRBV5-1	TRBJ2-2	.	.	TGCGCCAGCAGCTTGGAGCCCTCCGGGGAGCTGTTTTTT	CASSLEPSGELFF
TRBV6-2/TRBV6-3	TRBJ2-1	.	many	TGTGCCAGCAGTTACCGGAGGGGAAGCTCCTACAATGAGCAGTTCTTC	CASSYRRGSSYNEQFF
TRBV7-2	TRBJ2-1	TRBD1	.	TGTGCCAGCAGCCCTTTTGACAGGGGAGACAATGAGCAGTTCTTC	CASSPFDRGDNEQFF
TRBV7-9	TRBJ2-5	TRBD2	few	TGTGCCAGCAGCTTCCTAGCGGGGGGGCATGAGACCCAGTACTTC	CASSFLAGGHETQYF
TRBV3-1	TRBJ1-4	TRBD1	many	TGTGCCAGCAGCCTTGACAGGGGAAAACTGTTTTTT	CASSLDRGKLFF
TRBV5-5	TRBJ1-1	.	many	TGTGCCAGCAGCTTTATGGCGGCGAACACTGAAGCTTTCTTT	CASSFMAANTEAFF
TRBV10-3	TRBJ2-5	.	few	TGTGCCATCAGTGCCGGGACTCAAGAGACCCAGTACTTC	CAISAGTQETQYF
TRBV6-1	TRBJ2-3	TRBD2	many	TGTGCCAGCAAGGGTAGCGGGTTTGGCACAGATACGCAGTATTTT	CASKGSGFGTDTQYF
TRBV4-1	TRBJ2-1	TRBD2	.	TGCGCCAGCAGCCAGACTAGCGGGGGGACTCGTGAGCAGTTCTTC	CASSQTSGGTREQFF
TRBV11-3	TRBJ1-5	.	few	TGTGCCAGCAGCTGGGGGGCGGGTCAGCCCCAGCATTTT	CASSWGAGQPQHF
TRBV20-1	TRBJ2-7	TRBD1	many	TGCAGTGCTCCAAGACAGGGATTGAACGAGCAGTACTTC	CSAPRQGLNEQYF
TRBV10-3	TRBJ2-3	TRBD2	.	TGTGCCATCAGCCCCCACACTAGCGGGGATACGCAGTATTTT	CAISPHTSGDTQYF
TRBV4-3	TRBJ2-1	.	many	TGCGCCAGCAGCCAAGAACGGGTCGGGTACAATGAGCAGTTCTTC	CASSQERVGYNEQFF
TRBV10-3	TRBJ2-3	.	.	TGTGCCATCAGTGGAGATAGCACAGATACGCAGTATTTT	CAISGDSTDTQYF
TRBV4-1	TRBJ2-7	TRBD1	few	TGCGCCAGCAGCCAACGGCGAGGGGGCCCAACCTACGAGCAGTACTTC	CASSQRRGGPTYEQYF
TRBV20-1	TRBJ2-5	TRBD2	few	TGCAGTGCTAGAGAAGGCAGCGGGAGAACAGAGACCCAGTACTTC	CSAREGSGRTETQYF
TRBV10-2	TRBJ2-4	TRBD2	many	TGCGCCAGCAGTGAGATTGCTAGCGGGAGCTGGGGCAAAAACATTCAGTACTTC	CASSEIASGSWGKNIQYF
TRBV7-9	TRBJ2-2	.	many	TGTGCCAGCAGCTTCTTCCCAGCGGAGCCCGTCACCGGGGAGCTGTTTTTT	CASSFFPAEPVTGELFF
TRBV2	TRBJ2-7	.	.	TGTGCCAGCAGCCGGACAGACGGAAAGCAGTACTTC	CASSRTDGKQYF
TRBV11-2	TRBJ1-2	TRBD1	many	TGTGCCAGCAGCCCCAGGGACAGGGCCTATGGCTACACCTTC	CASSPRDRAYGYTF
TRBV29-1	TRBJ1-2	.	.	TGCAGCGTTGATGATACAGGGCGTGGCTACACCTTC	CSVDDTGRGYTF
TRBV20-1	TRBJ1-5	.	many	TGCAGTGCTAGTAGTGGACTCAATCAGCCCCAGCATTTT	CSASSGLNQPQHF
TRBV7-3	TRBJ2-3	.	few	TGTGCCAGCAGCTTATCCCTTTATACAGATACGCAGTATTTT	CASSLSLYTDTQYF
TRBV5-1	TRBJ1-1	.	.	TGCGCCAGCAGCCTCGGACAACCCACTGAAGCTTTCTTT	CASSLGQPTEAFF
TRBV19	TRBJ2-1	.	few	TGTGCCACTATCCCAGGGCCTTCCTACAATGAGCAGTTCTTC	CATIPGPSYNEQFF
TRBV2	TRBJ1-1	.	many	TGTGCCAGCAGAGGACACACTGAAGCTTTCTTT	CASRGHTEAFF
TRBV10-3	TRBJ2-6	.	many	TGTGCGGTGAGGGGTGACGGGGCCAACGTCCTGACTTTC	CAVRGDGANVLTF
TRBV6-6	TRBJ2-5	.	.	TGTGCCAGCAGTTACTCGATAATACAAGAGACCCAGTACTTC	CASSYSIIQETQYF
TRBV6-1	TRBJ1-2	.	many	TGTGCCAGCAGTGATTTAGCTTATGGCTACACCTTC	CASSDLAYGYTF
TRBV4-3	TRBJ2-7	TRBD2	.	TGCGCCAGCAGCCAGTACTGGGGGGGATCCTACGAGCAGTACTTC	CASSQYWGGSYEQYF